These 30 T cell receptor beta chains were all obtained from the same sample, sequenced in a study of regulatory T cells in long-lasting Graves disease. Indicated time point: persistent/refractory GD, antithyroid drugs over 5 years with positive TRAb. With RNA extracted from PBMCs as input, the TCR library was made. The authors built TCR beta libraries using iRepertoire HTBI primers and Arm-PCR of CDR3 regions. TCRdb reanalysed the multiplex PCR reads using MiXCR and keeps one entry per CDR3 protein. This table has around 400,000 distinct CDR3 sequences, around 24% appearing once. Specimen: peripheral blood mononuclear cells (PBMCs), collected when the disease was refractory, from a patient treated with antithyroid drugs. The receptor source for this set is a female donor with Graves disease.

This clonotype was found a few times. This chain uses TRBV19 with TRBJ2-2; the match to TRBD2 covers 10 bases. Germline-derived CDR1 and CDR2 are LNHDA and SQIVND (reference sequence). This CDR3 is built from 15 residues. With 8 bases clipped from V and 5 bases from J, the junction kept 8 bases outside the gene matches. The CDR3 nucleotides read TGTGCCAGTGGCCTAGCGGGAGCATGGACCGGGGAGCTGTTTTTT. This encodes CASGLAGAWTGELFF.

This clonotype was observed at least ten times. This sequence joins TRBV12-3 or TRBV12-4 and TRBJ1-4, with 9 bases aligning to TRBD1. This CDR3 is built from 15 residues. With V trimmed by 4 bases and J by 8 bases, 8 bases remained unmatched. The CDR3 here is CASSSRDRDREKLFF. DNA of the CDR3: TGTGCCAGCAGTTCCCGGGACAGGGATCGAGAAAAACTGTTTTTT.

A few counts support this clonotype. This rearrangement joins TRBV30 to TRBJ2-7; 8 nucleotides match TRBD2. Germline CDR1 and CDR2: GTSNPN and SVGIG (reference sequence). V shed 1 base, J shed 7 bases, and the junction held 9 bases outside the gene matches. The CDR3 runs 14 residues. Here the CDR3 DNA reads TGTGCCTGGAGTGCAGGACTGAGCGGGGGTGAGCAGTACTTC. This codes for CAWSAGLSGGEQYF.

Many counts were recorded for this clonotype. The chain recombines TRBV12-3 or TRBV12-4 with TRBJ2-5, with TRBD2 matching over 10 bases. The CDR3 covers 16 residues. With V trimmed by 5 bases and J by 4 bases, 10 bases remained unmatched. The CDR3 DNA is TGTGCCAGCAGTCCGAGTAGCGGGAGGACCCCAGAGACCCAGTACTTC. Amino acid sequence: CASSPSSGRTPETQYF.

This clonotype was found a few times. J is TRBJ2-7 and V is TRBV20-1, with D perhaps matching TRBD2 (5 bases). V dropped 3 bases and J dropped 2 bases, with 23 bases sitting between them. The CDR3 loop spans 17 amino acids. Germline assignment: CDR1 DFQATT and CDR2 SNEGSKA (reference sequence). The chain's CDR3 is CSASHSRSGGRTYEQYF. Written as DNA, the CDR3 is TGCAGTGCTAGTCATTCGCGATCTGGCGGGCGGACCTACGAGCAGTACTTC.

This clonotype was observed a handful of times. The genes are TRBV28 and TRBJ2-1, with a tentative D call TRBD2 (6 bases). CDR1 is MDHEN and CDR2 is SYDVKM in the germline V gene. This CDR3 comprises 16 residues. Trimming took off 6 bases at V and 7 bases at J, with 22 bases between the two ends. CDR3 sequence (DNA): TGTGCCAGCAGCCTCCCCCGGAGGGGTAGGGTGAATGAGCAGTTCTTC. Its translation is CASSLPRRGRVNEQFF.

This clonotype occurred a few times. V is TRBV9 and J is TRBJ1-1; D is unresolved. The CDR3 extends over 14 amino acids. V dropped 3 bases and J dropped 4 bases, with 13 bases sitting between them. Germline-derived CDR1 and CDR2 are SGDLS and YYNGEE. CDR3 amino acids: CASSERVTGTEAFF. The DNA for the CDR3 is TGTGCCAGCAGCGAGAGGGTTACGGGCACTGAAGCTTTCTTT. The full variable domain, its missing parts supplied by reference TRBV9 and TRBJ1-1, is DSGVTQTPKHLITATGQRVTLRCSPRSGDLSVYWYQQSLDQGLQFLIQYYNGEERAKGNILERFSAQQFPDLHSELNLSSLELGDSALYFCASSERVTGTEAFFGQGTRLTVV.

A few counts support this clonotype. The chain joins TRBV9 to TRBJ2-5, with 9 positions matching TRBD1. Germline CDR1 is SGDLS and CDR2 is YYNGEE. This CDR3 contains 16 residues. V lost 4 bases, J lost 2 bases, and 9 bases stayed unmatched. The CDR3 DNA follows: TGTGCCAGCAGCTCACCGGGACAGGGTGAACAAGAGACCCAGTACTTC. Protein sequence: CASSSPGQGEQETQYF. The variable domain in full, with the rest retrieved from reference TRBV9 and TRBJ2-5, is DSGVTQTPKHLITATGQRVTLRCSPRSGDLSVYWYQQSLDQGLQFLIQYYNGEERAKGNILERFSAQQFPDLHSELNLSSLELGDSALYFCASSSPGQGEQETQYFGPGTRLLVL.

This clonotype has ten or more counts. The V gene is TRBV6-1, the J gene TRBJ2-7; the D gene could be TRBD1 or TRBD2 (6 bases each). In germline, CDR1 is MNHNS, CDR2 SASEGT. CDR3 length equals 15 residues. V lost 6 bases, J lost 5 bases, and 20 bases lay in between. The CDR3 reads CASSKKEGGLNEQYF. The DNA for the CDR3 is TGTGCCAGCAGCAAGAAGGAAGGGGGGCTAAACGAGCAGTACTTC.

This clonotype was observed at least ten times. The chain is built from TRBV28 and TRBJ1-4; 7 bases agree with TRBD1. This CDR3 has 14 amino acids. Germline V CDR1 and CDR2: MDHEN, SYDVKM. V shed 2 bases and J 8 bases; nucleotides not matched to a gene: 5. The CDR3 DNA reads TGTGCCAGCAGTTTAACGGGACAGCTCGAAAAACTGTTTTTT. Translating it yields CASSLTGQLEKLFF.

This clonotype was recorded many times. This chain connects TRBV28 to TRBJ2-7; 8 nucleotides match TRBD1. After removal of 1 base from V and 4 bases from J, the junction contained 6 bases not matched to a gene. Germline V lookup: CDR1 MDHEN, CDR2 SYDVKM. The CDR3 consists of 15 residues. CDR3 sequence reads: CASSLLTGVRYEQYF. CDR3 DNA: TGTGCCAGCAGTTTATTGACAGGGGTCAGGTACGAGCAGTACTTC.

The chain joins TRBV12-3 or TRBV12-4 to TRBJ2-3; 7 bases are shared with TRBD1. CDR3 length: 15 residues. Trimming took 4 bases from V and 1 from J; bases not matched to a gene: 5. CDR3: CASSSEQGRTDTQYF. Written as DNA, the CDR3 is TGTGCCAGCAGTTCGGAACAGGGGCGCACAGATACGCAGTATTTT.

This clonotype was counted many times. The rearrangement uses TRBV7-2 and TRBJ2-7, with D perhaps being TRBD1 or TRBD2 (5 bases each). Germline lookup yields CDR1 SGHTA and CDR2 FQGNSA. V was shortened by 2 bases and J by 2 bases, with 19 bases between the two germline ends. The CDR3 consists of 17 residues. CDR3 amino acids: CASSLSRGNPFTYEQYF. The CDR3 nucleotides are TGTGCCAGCAGCTTATCCCGGGGCAACCCCTTCACCTACGAGCAGTACTTC.

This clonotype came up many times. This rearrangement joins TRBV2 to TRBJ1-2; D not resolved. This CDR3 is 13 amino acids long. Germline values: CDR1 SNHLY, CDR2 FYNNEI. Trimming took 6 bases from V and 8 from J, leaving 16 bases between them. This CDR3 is CASRPPIGWGYTF. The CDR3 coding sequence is TGTGCCAGCAGACCGCCAATCGGCTGGGGCTACACCTTC. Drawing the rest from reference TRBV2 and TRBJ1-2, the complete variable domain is EPEVTQTPSHQVTQMGQEVILRCVPISNHLYFYWYRQILGQKVEFLVSFYNNEISEKSEIFDDQFSVERPDGSNFTLKIRSTKLEDSAMYFCASRPPIGWGYTFGSGTRLTVV.

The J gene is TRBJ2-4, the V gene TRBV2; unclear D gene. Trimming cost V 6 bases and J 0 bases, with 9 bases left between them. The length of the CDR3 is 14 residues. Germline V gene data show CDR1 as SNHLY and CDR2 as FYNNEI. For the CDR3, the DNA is TGTGCCAGCAGGGACCGGAGAGCCAAAAACATTCAGTACTTC. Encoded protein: CASRDRRAKNIQYF.

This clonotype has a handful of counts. The DNA for the CDR3 is TGTGCCAGTCTGGACTCCAAGCCGTTAAGACAGGGTCTTAGCTATGGCTACACCTTC. The encoded protein is CASLDSKPLRQGLSYGYTF. The chain employs TRBV2 and TRBJ1-2, with 7 bases identical to TRBD1. After removal of 9 bases from V and 4 bases from J, the junction contained 26 bases not matched to a gene. CDR3 length: 19 residues. Germline values: CDR1 SNHLY, CDR2 FYNNEI.

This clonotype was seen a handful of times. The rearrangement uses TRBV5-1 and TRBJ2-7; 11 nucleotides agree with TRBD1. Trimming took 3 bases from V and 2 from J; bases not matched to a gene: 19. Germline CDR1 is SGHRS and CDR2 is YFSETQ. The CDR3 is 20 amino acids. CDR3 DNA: TGCGCCAGCAGCTGGGAGGGCCTAGGACAGGGGGCTTCAATGACCTACGAGCAGTACTTC. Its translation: CASSWEGLGQGASMTYEQYF.

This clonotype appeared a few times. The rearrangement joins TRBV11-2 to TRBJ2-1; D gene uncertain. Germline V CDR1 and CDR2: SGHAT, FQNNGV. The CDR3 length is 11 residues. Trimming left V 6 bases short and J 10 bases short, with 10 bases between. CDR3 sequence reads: CASRIAEEQFF. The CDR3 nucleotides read TGTGCCAGCAGGATAGCCGAGGAGCAGTTCTTC.

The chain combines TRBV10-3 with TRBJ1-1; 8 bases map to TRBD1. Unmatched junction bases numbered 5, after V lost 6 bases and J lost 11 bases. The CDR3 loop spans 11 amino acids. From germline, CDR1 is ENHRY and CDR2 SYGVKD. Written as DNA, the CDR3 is TGTGCCATCAGCGGACAGGGTAGGGCTTTCTTT. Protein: CAISGQGRAFF.

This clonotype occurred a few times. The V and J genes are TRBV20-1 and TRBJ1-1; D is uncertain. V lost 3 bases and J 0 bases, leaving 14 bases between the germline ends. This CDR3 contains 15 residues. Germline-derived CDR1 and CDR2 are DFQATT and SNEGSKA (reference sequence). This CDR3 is CSARGTVSVNTEAFF. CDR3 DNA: TGCAGTGCTAGGGGAACGGTCAGTGTGAACACTGAAGCTTTCTTT.

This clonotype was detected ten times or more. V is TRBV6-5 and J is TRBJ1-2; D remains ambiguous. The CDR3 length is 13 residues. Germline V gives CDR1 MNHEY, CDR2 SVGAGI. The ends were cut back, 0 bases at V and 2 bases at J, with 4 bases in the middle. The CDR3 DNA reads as TGTGCCAGCAGTTACTCAGCCAACTATGGCTACACCTTC. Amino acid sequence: CASSYSANYGYTF.

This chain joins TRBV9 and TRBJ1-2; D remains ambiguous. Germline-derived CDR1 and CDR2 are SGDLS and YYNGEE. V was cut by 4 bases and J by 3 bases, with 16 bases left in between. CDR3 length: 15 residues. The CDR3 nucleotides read TGTGCCAGCAGCCTCCGAAAGGGCGCTGACTATGGCTACACCTTC. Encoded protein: CASSLRKGADYGYTF.

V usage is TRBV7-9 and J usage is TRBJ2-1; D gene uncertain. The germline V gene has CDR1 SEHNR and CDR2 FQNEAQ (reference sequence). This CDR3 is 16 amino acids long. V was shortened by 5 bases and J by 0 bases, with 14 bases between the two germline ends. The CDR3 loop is CASSPKTTSSYNEQFF. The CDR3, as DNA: TGTGCCAGCAGCCCAAAGACAACCAGCTCCTACAATGAGCAGTTCTTC.

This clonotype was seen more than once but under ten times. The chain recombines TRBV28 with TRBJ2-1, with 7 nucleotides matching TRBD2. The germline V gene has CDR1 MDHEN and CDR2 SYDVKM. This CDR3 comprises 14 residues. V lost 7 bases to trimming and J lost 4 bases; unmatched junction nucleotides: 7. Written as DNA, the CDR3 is TGTGCCAGCAAAGACCGGGACTATTACAATGAGCAGTTCTTC. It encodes CASKDRDYYNEQFF.

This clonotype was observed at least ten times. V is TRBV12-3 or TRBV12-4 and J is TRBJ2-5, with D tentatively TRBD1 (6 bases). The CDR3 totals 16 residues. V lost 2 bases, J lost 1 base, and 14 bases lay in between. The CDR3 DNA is TGTGCCAGCAGTTTAAGGCGGAGACAGGTCCAAGAGACCCAGTACTTC. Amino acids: CASSLRRRQVQETQYF.

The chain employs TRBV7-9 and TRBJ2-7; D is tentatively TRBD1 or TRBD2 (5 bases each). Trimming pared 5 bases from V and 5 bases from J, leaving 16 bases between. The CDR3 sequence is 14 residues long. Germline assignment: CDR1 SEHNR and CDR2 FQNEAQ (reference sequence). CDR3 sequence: CASSVRDGSHEQYF. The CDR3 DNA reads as TGTGCCAGCAGCGTAAGGGACGGATCCCACGAGCAGTACTTC.

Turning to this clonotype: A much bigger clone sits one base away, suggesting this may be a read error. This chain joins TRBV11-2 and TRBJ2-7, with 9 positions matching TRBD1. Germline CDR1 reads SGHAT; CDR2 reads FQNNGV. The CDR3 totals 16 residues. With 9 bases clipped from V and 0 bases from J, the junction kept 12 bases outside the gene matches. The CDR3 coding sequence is TGTGCCAGTACCACCCCCGGGACAGGGCCCTCCTACGAGCAGTACTTC. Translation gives CASTTPGTGPSYEQYF.

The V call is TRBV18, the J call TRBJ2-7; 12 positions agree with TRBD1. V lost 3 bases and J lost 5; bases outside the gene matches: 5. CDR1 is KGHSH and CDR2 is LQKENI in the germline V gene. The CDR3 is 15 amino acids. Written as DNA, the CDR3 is TGTGCCAGCTCACCGACGGGACAGGGGGCCCACGAGCAGTACTTC. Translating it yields CASSPTGQGAHEQYF.

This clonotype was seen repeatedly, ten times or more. Written as DNA, the CDR3 is TGTGCCAGCAGCGCGACACCGAACACTGAAGCTTTCTTT. It encodes CASSATPNTEAFF. The rearrangement joins TRBV9 to TRBJ1-1, with D unresolved. There are 13 residues in the CDR3. With 3 bases removed from V and 1 base from J, the gap between germline ends came to 7 bases. Germline V gene data show CDR1 as SGDLS and CDR2 as YYNGEE. Combining the CDR3 with reference TRBV9 and TRBJ1-1 gives the whole variable domain DSGVTQTPKHLITATGQRVTLRCSPRSGDLSVYWYQQSLDQGLQFLIQYYNGEERAKGNILERFSAQQFPDLHSELNLSSLELGDSALYFCASSATPNTEAFFGQGTRLTVV.

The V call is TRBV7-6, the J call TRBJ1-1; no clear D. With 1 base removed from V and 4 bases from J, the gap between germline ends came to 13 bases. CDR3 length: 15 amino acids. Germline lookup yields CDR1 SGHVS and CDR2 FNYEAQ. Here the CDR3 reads CASSLGTGPGTEAFF. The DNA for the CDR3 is TGTGCCAGCAGCTTAGGTACCGGTCCGGGCACTGAAGCTTTCTTT.